This TCR beta chain was profiled in a study of response to subunit inactivated influenza vaccine. TCRdb passed the RT-PCR reads through MiXCR, listing each CDR3 protein once. The table includes more than 600,000 distinct CDR3 sequences, roughly 18% detected once. Germline lookup yields CDR1 SQVTM and CDR2 ANQGSEA. This CDR3 is 14 amino acids long. V was pared by 7 bases and J by 0 bases, with 14 bases between. Study-wide results and limits: Researchers suggested that each seasonal influenza vaccination recruits few new T cells.

Regarding this clonotype: As yet, its antigen is unknown.

The specimen comprised PBMCs from blood, sampled 5 days after vaccination. This chain joins TRBV29-1 and TRBJ2-3; unclear D gene. The source of this sequence is a man aged 50-60 years who received an inactivated influenza vaccine. CDR3 protein: CSATGDPSTDTQYF. For the CDR3, the DNA is TGCAGCGCTACTGGGGATCCTAGCACAGATACGCAGTATTTT.